One sample yielded the 9 T cell receptor beta chains listed below, sequenced in a study of T cell responses to AZD1222 COVID-19 vaccine (dated by TCRdb to the early 2020s). Per the publication, the time point label means: baseline before first vaccination. Library method: the immunoSEQ multiplex PCR assay. TCRdb's version of the immuneACCESS table is confined to in-frame rearrangements and falls short of the full clone set. An unresolved V gene accounts for under half of the shortfall where checked; the remainder is of unknown origin. The sample table records over 100,000 clones; about nine tenths of these occur just once. 4% to 6% of the sample lies in the top ten. The starting material was peripheral blood, obtained on day 0 of AZD1222 vaccination. These receptors were obtained from an adult in good health.

The chain combines TRBV7-2 with TRBJ2-3; 11 bases agree with TRBD1. Germline trimming cut 0 bases from V and 3 bases from J; bases unmatched to any gene: 2. The CDR3 runs to 16 residues. Germline CDR1 reads SGHTA; CDR2 reads FQGNSA. The CDR3 is CASSLAGTGGTDTQYF. CDR3 sequence (DNA): TGTGCCAGCAGCTTAGCCGGGACAGGGGGAACAGATACGCAGTATTTT.

This clone has a single count. J is TRBJ2-4 and V is TRBV7-9; 7 positions agree with TRBD1. CDR3 length equals 15 residues. Unmatched junction bases numbered 6, after V lost 2 bases and J lost 5 bases. Germline CDR1 and CDR2: SEHNR and FQNEAQ (reference sequence). For the CDR3, the DNA is TGTGCCAGCAGCTTATCCCGGGACAGCGAAAACATTCAGTACTTC. Residues: CASSLSRDSENIQYF.

The chain employs TRBV5-1 and TRBJ1-4; 10 bases match TRBD1. The length of the CDR3 is 18 residues. The germline gives CDR1 SGHRS, CDR2 YFSETQ. V shed 4 bases, J shed 6 bases, and the junction held 15 bases outside the gene matches. Here the CDR3 reads CASSGHRDRGLADEKLFF. The CDR3, as DNA: TGCGCCAGCAGCGGCCACCGGGACAGGGGCCTCGCGGATGAAAAACTGTTTTTT.

This chain links TRBV3-1 (or the pseudogene TRBV3-2) with TRBJ2-1, with 9 bases identical to TRBD2. Looked up from germline, CDR1 is LGHDT and CDR2 is YNNKEL (reference sequence). The CDR3 has 16 amino acids. V dropped 3 bases and J dropped 2; count of bases not matched to a gene: 5. CDR3 DNA sequence: TGTGCCAGCAGCCAGGGGTGGACTAGCGCCTACAATGAGCAGTTCTTC. Translated: CASSQGWTSAYNEQFF.

The chain carries TRBV6-2 or TRBV6-3 and TRBJ2-7; TRBD1 might be the D (6 bases). CDR1 MNHEY and CDR2 SVGEGT come from the germline V gene. The CDR3 is 14 residues long. The V gene lost 5 bases and the J gene lost 6 bases, with 17 bases spanning the gap. The DNA for the CDR3 is TGTGCCAGCAGTACAGCAGGGGAGCAGGTCGAGCAGTACTTC. Translating it yields CASSTAGEQVEQYF.

This chain uses TRBV4-2 with TRBJ2-2; no definite D call. The CDR3 length is 16 residues. Trimming stripped 2 bases from V and 0 bases from J, with 10 bases between. Germline CDR1 LGHNA, CDR2 YNFKEQ. CDR3 protein: CASSQLMGSNTGELFF. CDR3 nucleotide sequence: TGTGCCAGCAGCCAACTAATGGGGTCGAACACCGGGGAGCTGTTTTTT.

V usage is TRBV5-4 and J usage is TRBJ2-5, with 7 bases identical to TRBD1. Germline V gene data show CDR1 as SGHNT and CDR2 as YYREEE (reference sequence). Unmatched junction bases numbered 2, after V lost 0 bases and J lost 3 bases. This CDR3 comprises 14 residues. CDR3 protein: CASSLATGEETQYF. CDR3 nucleotides: TGTGCCAGCAGCTTGGCTACAGGGGAAGAGACCCAGTACTTC.

CDR3 in DNA: TGTGCCAGCCGAGGGGCGGGGGCCACAGATACGCAGTATTTT. Protein: CASRGAGATDTQYF. This chain connects TRBV19 to TRBJ2-3; TRBD2 is a possible D gene (7 bases). CDR1 is LNHDA and CDR2 is SQIVND in the germline V gene (reference sequence). This CDR3 has 14 amino acids. V lost 9 bases and J lost 2, with 15 bases in between.

The chain links TRBV18 to TRBJ1-2; D remains unclear. CDR1 is KGHSH, CDR2 LQKENI, per germline. V shed 2 bases and J shed 2 bases, with 9 bases lying between them. CDR3 size: 14 residues. The CDR3 bases are TGTGCCAGCTCACCAGGACTGGAAAACTATGGCTACACCTTC. It is translated as CASSPGLENYGYTF.